These T cell receptor beta chains were read from a single sample in a study of blood T cell repertoires in COVID-19. Measured with immunoSEQ multiplex PCR; TCRdb has only the in-frame clones, and not every one. The table includes nearly 250,000 clones, 75% to 85% detected once. Sequenced: PBMCs or T cells enriched from blood (not recorded which). Source of these receptors: a woman in her 50s with acute COVID-19. Both conserved end residues are part of each CDR3. D genes are given only for firm matches. Rows give clone size only sometimes, using once, few, many, or a class for an expanded clone.

V gene	J gene	clone size	D gene	CDR3 protein	CDR3 DNA
TRBV19	TRBJ2-1	-	-	CASSMGLVGPYNEQFF	TGTGCCAGTAGTATGGGACTCGTCGGGCCCTACAATGAGCAGTTCTTC
TRBV4-3	TRBJ1-2	-	-	CASSQDLRGASDGYTF	TGCGCCAGCAGCCAAGATCTACGGGGGGCGTCGGATGGCTACACCTTC
TRBV19	TRBJ1-5	-	-	CASSSRDFNQPQHF	TGTGCCAGTAGTAGCCGGGATTTCAATCAGCCCCAGCATTTT
TRBV6-6	TRBJ2-7	once	-	CASSFAAQRSEQYF	TGTGCCAGCAGTTTTGCAGCGCAGAGGAGTGAGCAGTACTTC
TRBV18	TRBJ1-2	-	TRBD1	CASSRDRSYGYTF	TGTGCCAGCTCCAGGGACAGGTCCTATGGCTACACCTTC
TRBV30	TRBJ2-1	-	TRBD2	CAWSVSRGYNEQFF	TGTGCCTGGAGTGTATCGCGGGGGTACAATGAGCAGTTCTTC
TRBV3-1/TRBV3-2	TRBJ1-2	-	-	CASSQVTYGYTF	TGTGCCAGCAGCCAAGTTACATATGGCTACACCTTC
TRBV18	TRBJ1-5	-	-	CASSPQDQPQHF	TGTGCCAGCTCACCTCAGGATCAGCCCCAGCATTTT
TRBV2	TRBJ2-1	-	TRBD2	CASSRTSGNYNEQFF	TGTGCCAGCAGTCGGACTAGCGGTAACTACAATGAGCAGTTCTTC
TRBV6-5	TRBJ2-1	-	TRBD1	CASSYGTGYNEQFF	TGTGCCAGCAGTTACGGGACAGGATACAATGAGCAGTTCTTC
TRBV30	TRBJ2-3	-	-	CAWSFSEASTDTQYF	TGTGCCTGGAGTTTTAGCGAAGCTAGCACAGATACGCAGTATTTT
TRBV6-5	TRBJ1-2	-	-	CASSYVPGAYGYTF	TGTGCCAGCAGTTACGTCCCAGGGGCCTATGGCTACACCTTC
TRBV9	TRBJ2-3	-	-	CASSVSLAESTDTQYF	TGTGCCAGCAGCGTTTCTCTCGCGGAAAGCACAGATACGCAGTATTTT
TRBV10-3	TRBJ2-1	-	TRBD2	CASKLADYNEQFF	TGTGCCTCTAAACTAGCGGATTACAATGAGCAGTTCTTC
TRBV7-2	TRBJ1-1	-	-	CASSLALSGNTEAFF	TGTGCCAGCAGCTTAGCCCTGTCGGGGAACACTGAAGCTTTCTTT
TRBV6-5	TRBJ1-1	-	TRBD1	CASSYGDRETEAFF	TGTGCCAGCAGCTATGGGGACAGGGAAACTGAAGCTTTCTTT
TRBV19	TRBJ1-5	once	-	CASSTAGFPPQHF	TGTGCCAGTAGTACAGCCGGGTTTCCGCCCCAGCATTTT
TRBV19	TRBJ1-2	-	-	CASSRQVSSYGYTF	TGTGCCAGTAGTCGACAGGTATCCTCCTATGGCTACACCTTC
TRBV18	TRBJ2-5	-	-	CASSPETLWGPETQYF	TGTGCCAGCTCACCAGAGACGTTGTGGGGCCCAGAGACCCAGTACTTC
TRBV28	TRBJ1-2	-	TRBD1	CASSPGGGQGYYGYTF	TGTGCCAGCAGTCCCGGGGGGGGACAGGGATACTATGGCTACACCTTC
TRBV30	TRBJ2-7	-	TRBD1	CAWEGTGGSYEQYF	TGTGCCTGGGAAGGGACAGGGGGTTCCTACGAGCAGTACTTC
TRBV5-1	TRBJ2-2	-	-	CASSLEPGAGTGELFF	TGCGCCAGCAGCTTGGAACCAGGGGCGGGCACCGGGGAGCTGTTTTTT
TRBV19	TRBJ1-2	few	TRBD1	CASSVIRDRGVGYGYTF	TGTGCCAGTAGTGTAATACGAGACAGGGGAGTTGGATATGGCTACACCTTC
TRBV18	TRBJ2-3	once	TRBD1	CASGDRVTDTQYF	TGTGCCAGCGGAGACAGGGTCACAGATACGCAGTATTTT
TRBV6-5	TRBJ1-2	-	-	CASSSLDRYYGYTF	TGTGCCAGCAGTAGCTTGGACAGATACTATGGCTACACCTTC
TRBV6-5	TRBJ2-1	-	TRBD2	CASSLTGGSYNEQFF	TGTGCCAGCAGTTTGACGGGGGGGTCCTACAATGAGCAGTTCTTC
TRBV3-1/TRBV3-2	TRBJ1-6	-	-	CASSQGQSSNNSPLHF	TGTGCCAGCAGCCAAGGACAGAGCTCGAATAATTCACCCCTCCACTTT
TRBV7-8	TRBJ2-7	-	-	CASSWTREIQYF	TGTGCCAGCAGCTGGACACGGGAGATCCAATACTTC
TRBV2	TRBJ2-1	-	-	CASLGGAAPHYNEQFF	TGTGCCAGCCTAGGGGGGGCAGCGCCCCACTACAATGAGCAGTTCTTC
TRBV6-2/TRBV6-3	TRBJ1-5	once	-	CASSPASPNQPQHF	TGTGCCAGCAGTCCCGCGTCGCCCAATCAGCCCCAGCATTTT
TRBV5-1	TRBJ1-2	-	TRBD1	CASRSTGEYGYTF	TGCGCCAGCAGATCCACAGGGGAGTATGGCTACACCTTC
TRBV12-3/TRBV12-4	TRBJ1-1	-	-	CASSRITGTEAFF	TGTGCCAGCAGCCGTATCACAGGGACTGAAGCTTTCTTT
TRBV6-2/TRBV6-3	TRBJ1-2	once	-	CASSVDRSVNYGYTF	TGTGCCAGCAGTGTCGACAGATCGGTAAACTATGGCTACACCTTC
TRBV7-9	TRBJ2-3	-	-	CASSLGLQGADTQYF	TGTGCCAGCAGCTTAGGGCTACAGGGCGCAGATACGCAGTATTTT
TRBV10-2	TRBJ1-5	-	TRBD1	CASSYGTGFNQPQHF	TGCGCCAGCAGTTACGGGACAGGGTTCAATCAGCCCCAGCATTTT
TRBV7-2	TRBJ1-3	-	TRBD1	CASSARAQGAIGNTIYF	TGTGCCAGCAGCGCAAGGGCACAGGGGGCGATAGGAAACACCATATATTTT
TRBV7-2	TRBJ1-6	-	-	CASSGWTAHNSPLHF	TGTGCCAGCAGCGGATGGACAGCCCATAATTCACCCCTCCACTTT
TRBV21-1	TRBJ2-3	-	-	CASSKALLAVGRDTQYF	TGTGCCAGCAGCAAAGCGCTTTTAGCGGTGGGACGAGATACGCAGTATTTT
TRBV6-5	TRBJ1-5	-	-	CASSYHRNQPQHF	TGTGCCAGCAGTTACCACAGGAATCAGCCCCAGCATTTT
TRBV7-9	TRBJ2-3	-	TRBD2	CASSKGIAGGLTSSHTQYF	TGTGCCAGCTCAAAAGGGATAGCGGGGGGCCTAACCTCATCCCATACGCAGTATTTT
TRBV29-1	TRBJ1-5	-	-	CSVGGGNGNQPQHF	TGCAGCGTTGGAGGCGGGAACGGCAATCAGCCCCAGCATTTT
TRBV29-1	TRBJ2-1	few	-	CSVGPGSYNEQFF	TGCAGCGTTGGGCCGGGTTCCTACAATGAGCAGTTCTTC
TRBV7-8	TRBJ2-5	few	-	CASSLDPLRETQYF	TGTGCCAGCAGCTTAGACCCCCTGAGGGAGACCCAGTACTTC
TRBV18	TRBJ2-5	-	TRBD1	CASSPLGTGSQETQYF	TGTGCCAGCTCACCATTAGGGACAGGGAGTCAAGAGACCCAGTACTTC
TRBV30	TRBJ2-2	-	TRBD2	CAWLKGRGNTGELFF	TGTGCCTGGTTAAAGGGGAGGGGAAACACCGGGGAGCTGTTTTTT
TRBV6-2/TRBV6-3	TRBJ2-7	-	TRBD2	CASSLFTGGNEQYF	TGTGCCAGCAGCCTTTTTACGGGGGGGAACGAGCAGTACTTC
TRBV24-1	TRBJ1-1	-	-	CATIRLGRLSRNTEAFF	TGTGCCACCATCAGACTAGGACGGCTCTCCCGGAACACTGAAGCTTTCTTT
TRBV30	TRBJ1-2	-	-	CAWTLGGRVFYGYTF	TGTGCCTGGACCTTGGGAGGACGAGTCTTTTATGGCTACACCTTC
TRBV6-5	TRBJ1-2	-	-	CASKSGYGYTF	TGTGCCAGCAAATCCGGCTATGGCTACACCTTC
TRBV19	TRBJ1-2	once	-	CASSRGRAEGTFIYGYTF	TGTGCCAGTAGTAGAGGGAGGGCCGAAGGGACATTTATCTATGGCTACACCTTC
TRBV7-7	TRBJ2-5	-	TRBD2	CASSQESGGAGETQYF	TGTGCTAGCAGTCAGGAAAGCGGGGGGGCCGGGGAGACCCAGTACTTC
TRBV11-2	TRBJ1-2	-	TRBD1	CASSLLGQAGRGYTF	TGTGCCAGCAGCTTATTAGGACAGGCGGGGCGCGGCTACACCTTC